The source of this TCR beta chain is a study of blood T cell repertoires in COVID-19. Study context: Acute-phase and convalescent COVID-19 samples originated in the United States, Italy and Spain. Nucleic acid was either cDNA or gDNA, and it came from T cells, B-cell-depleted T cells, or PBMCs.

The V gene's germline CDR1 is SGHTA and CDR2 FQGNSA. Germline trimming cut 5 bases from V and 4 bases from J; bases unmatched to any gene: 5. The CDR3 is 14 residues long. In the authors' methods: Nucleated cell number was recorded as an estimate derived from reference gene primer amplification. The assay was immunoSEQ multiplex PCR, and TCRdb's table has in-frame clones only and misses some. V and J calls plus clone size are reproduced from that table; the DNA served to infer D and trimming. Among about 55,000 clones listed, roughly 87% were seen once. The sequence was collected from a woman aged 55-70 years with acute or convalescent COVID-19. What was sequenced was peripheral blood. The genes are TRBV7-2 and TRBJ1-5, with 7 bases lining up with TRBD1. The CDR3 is CASSIRQGNQPQHF. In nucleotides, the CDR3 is TGTGCCAGCAGCATCCGACAGGGTAATCAGCCCCAGCATTTT.